The text below deals with one T cell receptor (beta chain). PCR used 60 Vbeta primers and 13 Jbeta primers. TCRdb keeps only in-frame clones here, not all; method: immunoSEQ multiplex PCR. The table shows about 190,000 clones, with around 85% occurring only once. Germline V gene lookup returns CDR1 MNHEY and CDR2 SVGAGI. This CDR3 region has 12 residues. Deletions cut 4 bases from V and 8 bases from J, with 8 bases between. The sample belongs to a study of cytomegalovirus exposure and HLA in healthy donors. The V and J genes are TRBV6-5 and TRBJ1-4, with D possibly matching TRBD1 (6 bases). Sequencing used PBMCs. The sequence derives from a man aged 45-65 years in good health and CMV-seronegative. The CDR3 region is CASSSDREKLFF. In DNA form, the CDR3 reads TGTGCCAGCAGTTCGGACAGAGAAAAACTGTTTTTT.